These T cell receptor beta chains were read from a single sample in a study of shared clonotypes between healthy human individuals. Method: immunoSEQ multiplex PCR; TCRdb's copy keeps in-frame clones and lacks some. The profile covers around 1.6 million clones, with about 98% appearing a single time and around 0.47% taken by the ten largest. The material sequenced was naive CD4+ T cells sorted from blood. The receptor source for this set is a man in his thirties or forties in good health. The CDR3 runs from the conserved cysteine through the conserved F or W. D genes are given only for firm matches. Where a row states a size, it is once, few, many or the class of an expanded clone; other rows omit it.

. | . | TRBJ2-7 | TRBV6-5 | TGTGCCAGCAGCTACGCCTTCGGGGGCTACGAGCAGTACTTC | CASSYAFGGYEQYF
. | . | TRBJ2-7 | TRBV28 | TGTGCCAGCAGTTTTCAGTGGCAGTCGGTGACCTACGAGCAGTACTTC | CASSFQWQSVTYEQYF
. | . | TRBJ2-2 | TRBV9 | TGTGCCAGCAGCGTAGGCCGAGACAGGGGACTAAAGAACACCGGGGAGCTGTTTTTT | CASSVGRDRGLKNTGELFF
few | TRBD1 | TRBJ2-2 | TRBV5-1 | TGCGCCAGCAGCTCCGGGACAGCGAACACCGGGGAGCTGTTTTTT | CASSSGTANTGELFF
. | TRBD1 | TRBJ2-3 | TRBV7-2 | TGTGCCAGCAGCTTCCCGACAGGGGGCGGCACAGATACGCAGTATTTT | CASSFPTGGGTDTQYF
. | . | TRBJ2-7 | TRBV28 | TGTGCCAGCAGTTTTCCCGGCCTGGGCGCCTACGAGCAGTACTTC | CASSFPGLGAYEQYF
few | TRBD1 | TRBJ2-7 | TRBV2 | TGTGCCAGCAGTCGGACAGGGGGCTACGCAGGGCAGTACTTC | CASSRTGGYAGQYF
. | . | TRBJ2-1 | TRBV18 | TGTGCCAGCTCTCCTAGGACCGCAAGGGGGGTAGGGCAGTTCTTC | CASSPRTARGVGQFF
. | . | TRBJ2-7 | TRBV19 | TGTGCCAGTAGTATAGTCCCCTACGAGCAGTACTTC | CASSIVPYEQYF
. | . | TRBJ1-1 | TRBV2 | TGTGCCAGCCGTAGAGAGGGACAAGAAGCTTTCTTT | CASRREGQEAFF
once | . | TRBJ1-1 | TRBV5-1 | TGCGCCAGCAGCTTGGCCCACGCCAACACTGAAGCTTTCTTT | CASSLAHANTEAFF
. | TRBD1 | TRBJ1-1 | TRBV4-1 | TGCGCCAGCAGCCCCACAGGGGAGGCAGCTTTCTTT | CASSPTGEAAFF
. | TRBD2 | TRBJ2-4 | TRBV4-3 | TGCGCCAGCAGCCATGGGACTAGCGGGAGTCTTGGAAACATTCAGTACTTC | CASSHGTSGSLGNIQYF
. | . | TRBJ2-2 | TRBV28 | TGTGCCAGCAGTCACCCGGACGGAAGGAACACCGGGGAGCTGTTTTTT | CASSHPDGRNTGELFF
. | . | TRBJ2-3 | TRBV6-1 | TGTGCCAGCATTCGAAAGTCATCTAGCACAGATACGCAGTATTTT | CASIRKSSSTDTQYF
. | . | TRBJ1-2 | TRBV30 | TGTGCCTGGAGCGCACCTTGGCCCACCTCTAACTATGGCTACACCTTC | CAWSAPWPTSNYGYTF
. | . | TRBJ2-4 | TRBV19 | TGTGCCAGTACGGTCGCGGCCAAAAACATTCAGTACTTC | CASTVAAKNIQYF
. | . | TRBJ1-5 | TRBV7-8 | TGTGCCAGCAGCTTAACAGACCTTAGCAATCAGCCCCAGCATTTT | CASSLTDLSNQPQHF
. | TRBD2 | TRBJ2-7 | TRBV6-5 | TGTGCCAGCAGTTATAGCGGGATCATGAACGAGCAGTACTTC | CASSYSGIMNEQYF
. | . | TRBJ2-6 | TRBV18 | TGTGCCAGCCGGGACTCTGGGGCCAACGTCCTGACTTTC | CASRDSGANVLTF
. | . | TRBJ2-3 | TRBV11-2 | TGTGCCAGCAGCTTAGGGGATTCGGCCCCCAGCACAGATACGCAGTATTTT | CASSLGDSAPSTDTQYF
. | TRBD1 | TRBJ2-7 | TRBV2 | TGTGCCGGAAGCCGGGACAGGGTCTACGAGCAGTACTTC | CAGSRDRVYEQYF
. | TRBD2 | TRBJ2-7 | TRBV5-1 | TGCGCCAGCAGCCTGGGAGGACTAGCGGGAGGAAACGAGCAGTACTTC | CASSLGGLAGGNEQYF
. | . | TRBJ2-7 | TRBV25-1 | TGTGCCAGCAGTGAGGGTTCCGAGCAGTACTTC | CASSEGSEQYF
. | . | TRBJ1-1 | TRBV9 | TGTGCCAGCAGCGTTTCCGCGGGACCTAACACTGAAGCTTTCTTT | CASSVSAGPNTEAFF
. | TRBD1 | TRBJ2-4 | TRBV2 | TGTGCCAGCAGTGGGGACAGAACCAAAAACATTCAGTACTTC | CASSGDRTKNIQYF